These 7 T cell receptor beta chains came from one sample sequenced in a study of radiation and T cells in renal cell carcinoma. Sequencing was performed with immunoSEQ multiplex PCR; in TCRdb, only in-frame clones are kept and a portion is missing. Of 45,000 to 55,000 clones listed, about 80% were seen once; the top ten hold under 30%. Specified time point: blood 2 weeks post-SBRT. Documented treatment: 15 Gy SBRT to primary tumor, nephrectomy 4 weeks later. Material: blood, obtained from a patient whose treatment included radiotherapy and nephrectomy. The receptor source for this set is a woman aged 70-85 years with renal cell carcinoma.

This chain links TRBV2 with TRBJ1-2; perhaps TRBD1 as D (6 bases). The germline CDR1 and CDR2 sequences are SNHLY and FYNNEI. V gave up 9 bases and J gave up 0 bases, with 17 bases separating them. This CDR3 is 15 amino acids long. The CDR3 nucleotides read TGTGCCAGTCGGGACATCTGGCCCTCTAACTATGGCTACACCTTC. Translating it yields CASRDIWPSNYGYTF. The whole variable domain, filled in from reference TRBV2 and TRBJ1-2, reads EPEVTQTPSHQVTQMGQEVILRCVPISNHLYFYWYRQILGQKVEFLVSFYNNEISEKSEIFDDQFSVERPDGSNFTLKIRSTKLEDSAMYFCASRDIWPSNYGYTFGSGTRLTVV.

The chain uses TRBV30 and TRBJ2-7; 11 bases map to TRBD1. V lost 1 base, J lost 2 bases, and 22 bases stayed unmatched. Germline-derived CDR1 and CDR2 are GTSNPN and SVGIG (reference sequence). There are 21 residues in the CDR3. The CDR3 region has the DNA TGTGCCTGGAGTGCCTCTCCCCTCCGGGACAGGGGGAAAAAGGAGCCCTACGAGCAGTACTTC. Protein sequence: CAWSASPLRDRGKKEPYEQYF. Full variable domain (rest looked up from reference TRBV30 and TRBJ2-7): SQTIHQWPATLVQPVGSPLSLECTVEGTSNPNLYWYRQAAGRGLQLLFYSVGIGQISSEVPQNLSASRPQDRQFILSSKKLLLSDSGFYLCAWSASPLRDRGKKEPYEQYFGPGTRLTVT.

This clone was observed once. The V and J genes are TRBV4-1 and TRBJ1-2; D gene uncertain. CDR1 is MGHRA and CDR2 is YSYEKL in the germline V gene. Trimming took 1 base from V and 0 from J, leaving 12 bases between them. This CDR3 is built from 16 residues. The CDR3 sequence is CASSQVTLSANYGYTF. CDR3 nucleotides: TGCGCCAGCAGCCAAGTGACACTTTCAGCTAACTATGGCTACACCTTC.

This chain links TRBV6-5 with TRBJ2-5; 11 bases map to TRBD2. CDR1 and CDR2 (germline): MNHEY, SVGAGI. This CDR3 region has 15 residues. Losses at the gene ends were 3 bases for V and 1 base for J; bases not matched to a gene: 1. This CDR3 is CASSYSGGAQETQYF. Here the CDR3 DNA reads TGTGCCAGCAGTTATAGCGGGGGGGCCCAAGAGACCCAGTACTTC.

As regards this clone: It is likely a read error, because the conserved phenylalanine at the end of the CDR3 is missing. It is unclear where the CDR3 begins or ends on the DNA, so no DNA is shown, and the CDR3 is as TCRdb lists it. This rearrangement joins TRBV5-3 to TRBJ1-1. TRBV5-3 is filed as an ORF, its function uncertain. A total of 10 residues make up the CDR3, ends included. CDR3 sequence reads: CARSFRRSSS.

The chain recombines TRBV19 with TRBJ2-5; possibly TRBD2 for D (5 bases). CDR1 and CDR2 from the germline V gene are LNHDA and SQIVND (reference sequence). The CDR3 consists of 13 residues. Trimming removed 6 bases from V and 5 bases from J, with 13 bases in between. The CDR3 region is CASRGVGVETQYF. Written as DNA, the CDR3 is TGTGCCAGTAGGGGAGTGGGAGTTGAGACCCAGTACTTC.

This clone showed up just a few times. This chain connects TRBV19 to TRBJ1-2, with D uncertain. The V gene lost 7 bases and the J gene lost 8 bases, with 14 bases spanning the gap. This CDR3 has 12 residues. CDR1 and CDR2 from the germline V gene are LNHDA and SQIVND (reference sequence). The DNA of the CDR3 is TGTGCCAGTAATCCCCGCGGAGGGGGCTACACCTTC. The encoded protein is CASNPRGGGYTF.